This T cell receptor (beta chain) stems from a study of OX40 agonist ivuxolimab in advanced cancers. Study at large: Patients were treated with ivuxolimab, an agonistic anti-OX40 (CD134) antibody. Overall study findings and caveats: Relative to CD4+ cells, CD8+ T cells on average had more expanded clones. Circulating CD4+ and CD8+ T cells showed clonal expansion by week 6 at 0.1 to 3.0 mg/kg.

With baseline, cycle 4 day 1, and cycle 7 day 1 as timepoints, blood was sampled. The method was immunoSEQ multiplex PCR; TCRdb's version includes in-frame clones alone and lacks a portion of them. Of 70,000 to 90,000 clones in the sample, roughly 84% are singletons; the top ten hold approximately 7%. This clone was picked up one time. Its matching antigen is unknown. Germline CDR1 is MNHNY and CDR2 is SVGAGI (reference sequence). The V and J ends lost 2 bases and 9 bases respectively, with 13 bases between them. This CDR3 comprises 13 residues. The source of this sequence is an adult with an advanced solid tumor such as melanoma, head and neck, liver or kidney cancer. The material sequenced was CD4+ or CD8+ T cells sorted from blood, taken in a trial of the OX40 agonist ivuxolimab. The chain joins TRBV6-6 to TRBJ1-2; D remains ambiguous. Here the CDR3 reads CASSYPGERRYTF. CDR3 in DNA: TGTGCCAGCAGTTACCCCGGGGAACGTCGCTACACCTTC.